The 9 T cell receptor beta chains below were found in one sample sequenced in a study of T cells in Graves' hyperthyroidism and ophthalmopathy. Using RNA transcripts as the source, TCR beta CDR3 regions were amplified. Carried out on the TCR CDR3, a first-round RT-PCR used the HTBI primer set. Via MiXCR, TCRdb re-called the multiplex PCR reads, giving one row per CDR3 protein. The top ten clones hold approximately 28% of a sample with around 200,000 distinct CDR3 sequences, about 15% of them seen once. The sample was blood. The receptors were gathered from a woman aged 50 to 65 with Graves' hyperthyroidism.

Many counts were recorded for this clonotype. Here the CDR3 reads CASSLYLDRVSETQYF. In DNA, the CDR3 is TGTGCCAGCAGCTTATACCTAGACAGGGTGTCAGAGACCCAGTACTTC. V gene TRBV11-1 combines with J gene TRBJ2-5; 7 bases match TRBD1. Germline CDR1 reads SGHAT; CDR2 reads FQDESV (reference sequence). The CDR3 has 16 residues. Trimming took 2 bases from V and 4 from J; bases not matched to a gene: 10. The variable domain in full, with the rest retrieved from reference TRBV11-1 and TRBJ2-5, is EAEVAQSPRYKITEKSQAVAFWCDPISGHATLYWYRQILGQGPELLVQFQDESVVDDSQLPKDRFSAERLKGVDSTLKIQPAELGDSAMYLCASSLYLDRVSETQYFGPGTRLLVL.

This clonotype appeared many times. CDR3 in DNA: TGTGCCAGCAGTACTCCCCGGGAAACCGGGGAGCTGTTTTTT. Residues: CASSTPRETGELFF. The chain joins TRBV27 to TRBJ2-2, with D tentatively TRBD2 (5 bases). In germline, CDR1 is MNHEY, CDR2 SMNVEV (reference sequence). The CDR3 extends over 14 amino acids. Trimming took 5 bases from V and 5 from J, leaving 12 bases between them.

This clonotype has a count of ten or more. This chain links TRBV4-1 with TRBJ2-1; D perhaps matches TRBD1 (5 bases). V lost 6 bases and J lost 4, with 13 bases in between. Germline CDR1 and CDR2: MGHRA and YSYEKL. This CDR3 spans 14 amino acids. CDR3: CASSVTTDYNEQFF. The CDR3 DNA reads TGCGCCAGCAGTGTTACGACAGATTACAATGAGCAGTTCTTC.

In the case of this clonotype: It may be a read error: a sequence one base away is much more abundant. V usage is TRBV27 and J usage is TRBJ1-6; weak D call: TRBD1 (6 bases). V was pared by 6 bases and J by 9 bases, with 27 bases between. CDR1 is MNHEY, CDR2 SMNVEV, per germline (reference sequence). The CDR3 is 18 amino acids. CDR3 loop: CASRGAGVLGVTGSPLHF. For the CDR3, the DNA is TGTGCCAGCAGAGGGGCAGGGGTTCTCGGGGTTACGGGTTCACCCCTCCACTTT.

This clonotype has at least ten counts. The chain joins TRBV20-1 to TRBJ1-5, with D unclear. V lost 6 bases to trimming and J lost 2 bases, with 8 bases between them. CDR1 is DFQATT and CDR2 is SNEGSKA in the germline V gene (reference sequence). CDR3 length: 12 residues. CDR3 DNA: TGCAGTGCCCGTCGGGGCAATCAGCCCCAGCATTTT. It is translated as CSARRGNQPQHF.

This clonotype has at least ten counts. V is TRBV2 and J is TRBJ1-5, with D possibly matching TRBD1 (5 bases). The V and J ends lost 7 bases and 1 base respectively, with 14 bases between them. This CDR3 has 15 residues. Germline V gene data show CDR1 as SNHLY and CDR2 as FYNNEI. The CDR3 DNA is TGTGCCAGCACCTTTCAGGGATTGAGCAATCAGCCCCAGCATTTT. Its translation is CASTFQGLSNQPQHF.

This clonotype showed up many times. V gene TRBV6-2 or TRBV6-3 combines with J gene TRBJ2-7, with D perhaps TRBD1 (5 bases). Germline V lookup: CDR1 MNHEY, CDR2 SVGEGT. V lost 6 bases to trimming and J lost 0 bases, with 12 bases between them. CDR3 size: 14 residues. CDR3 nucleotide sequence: TGTGCCAGCAGATTCCCCGACAGCTCCTACGAGCAGTACTTC. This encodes CASRFPDSSYEQYF.

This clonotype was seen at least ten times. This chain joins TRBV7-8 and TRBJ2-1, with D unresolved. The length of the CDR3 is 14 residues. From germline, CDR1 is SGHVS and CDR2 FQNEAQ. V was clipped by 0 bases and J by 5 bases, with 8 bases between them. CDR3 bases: TGTGCCAGCAGCTTAGCGCCAGCCAACAATGAGCAGTTCTTC. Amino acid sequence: CASSLAPANNEQFF.

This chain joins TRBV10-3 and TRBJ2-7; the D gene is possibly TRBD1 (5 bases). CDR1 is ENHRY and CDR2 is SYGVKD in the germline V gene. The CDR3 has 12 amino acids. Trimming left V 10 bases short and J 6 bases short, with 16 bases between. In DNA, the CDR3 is TGTGCCAGCGCACTGAGTCAGGGCGAGCAGTACTTC. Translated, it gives CASALSQGEQYF.